Below are 20 T cell receptor beta chains sequenced from a single sample in a study of identical twins. Via MiXCR, TCRdb re-called the 5' RACE reads, giving one row per CDR3 protein. The sample has some 330,000 distinct CDR3 sequences, 9% to 10% seen once; the top ten hold approximately 8.9%. Sequencing input: naive T cells sorted from blood. These TCRs come from a woman between 45 and 60 years old in good health.

This rearrangement joins TRBV5-1 to TRBJ2-4, with TRBD1 identical over 9 bases. The V and J ends lost 5 bases and 15 bases, in that order; junction bases with no gene match: 3. Germline lookup yields CDR1 SGHRS and CDR2 YFSETQ. This CDR3 spans 10 amino acids. CDR3 DNA sequence: TGCGCCAGCAGACAGGGGGCGAGGTACTTC. It specifies CASRQGARYF.

This clonotype was detected ten times or more. At one end, the junction sequence differs from germline, possibly due to a read error. V gene TRBV5-1 combines with J gene TRBJ2-3; 7 bases fit TRBD2. Germline V gene data show CDR1 as SGHRS and CDR2 as YFSETQ. This CDR3 region has 15 residues. CDR3 DNA: TGTGCCAGCAGTTCTAGCGGAGCTAGCACAGATACGCAGTATTTT. Its translation: CASSSSGASTDTQYF.

Many counts were recorded for this clonotype. This CDR3 is CASSLDRAQPQHF. CDR3 sequence (DNA): TGCGCCAGCAGCCTCGACAGGGCTCAGCCCCAGCATTTT. The rearrangement links TRBV5-1 to TRBJ1-5, with TRBD1 matching over 7 bases. The V and J ends lost 4 bases and 6 bases, in that order; junction bases with no gene match: 4. Per germline, CDR1 SGHRS and CDR2 YFSETQ. CDR3 length equals 13 residues.

This chain joins TRBV20-1 and TRBJ2-5; D perhaps matches TRBD2 (6 bases). This CDR3 has 14 residues. CDR1 is DFQATT, CDR2 SNEGSKA, per germline (reference sequence). The V end lost 4 bases, the J end lost 4 bases, and 16 bases lay between the germline ends. The CDR3 sequence: CSAIPGTGVETQYF. In nucleotides, the CDR3 is TGCAGTGCTATCCCCGGGACTGGCGTAGAGACCCAGTACTTC.

This clonotype has more than one count but fewer than ten. The chain combines TRBV5-1 with TRBJ2-1; D is ambiguous. Germline V lookup: CDR1 SGHRS, CDR2 YFSETQ. The length of the CDR3 is 12 residues. Trimming stripped 2 bases from V and 10 bases from J, with 10 bases between. The CDR3: CASSFSGEEQFF. Written as DNA, the CDR3 is TGCGCCAGCAGCTTTTCCGGAGAAGAGCAGTTCTTC.

The chain recombines TRBV6-6 with TRBJ2-3; D not resolved. The germline V gene encodes CDR1 MNHNY and CDR2 SVGAGI (reference sequence). The CDR3 consists of 14 residues. V was shortened by 9 bases and J by 0 bases, with 13 bases between the two germline ends. CDR3 amino acids: CASKTPASTDTQYF. Written as DNA, the CDR3 is TGTGCCAGTAAGACACCGGCTAGCACAGATACGCAGTATTTT.

V and J are TRBV27 and TRBJ1-6; D uncertain. The CDR3 length is 15 residues. Between the trimmed V and J ends, which lost 5 bases and 0 bases, there was a span of 8 bases. The V gene's germline CDR1 is MNHEY and CDR2 SMNVEV (reference sequence). The CDR3, as DNA: TGTGCCAGCAGTCCGAGGAGCTCCTATAATTCACCCCTCCACTTT. This codes for CASSPRSSYNSPLHF.

The genes are TRBV4-1 and TRBJ1-1; D is undetermined. Germline-derived CDR1 and CDR2 are MGHRA and YSYEKL. Between the trimmed V and J ends, which lost 1 base and 4 bases, there was a span of 13 bases. The CDR3 totals 15 residues. The CDR3 region has the DNA TGCGCCAGCAGCCAAGGCGTTAATGCCGGCACTGAAGCTTTCTTT. Translated: CASSQGVNAGTEAFF.

The sample holds a few counts of this clonotype. The gene calls are TRBV5-5 and TRBJ1-3; D call uncertain. The CDR3 is made up of 17 amino acids. V dropped 4 bases and J dropped 4 bases, with 21 bases sitting between them. Per germline, CDR1 SGHKS and CDR2 YYEKEE (reference sequence). CDR3 sequence (DNA): TGTGCCAGCAGCGAAGCACCTCTGGGGATCAACGGAAACACCATATATTTT. It specifies CASSEAPLGINGNTIYF.

This clonotype has a handful of counts. The chain employs TRBV5-6 and TRBJ2-1, with TRBD2 identical over 11 bases. Per germline, CDR1 SGHDT and CDR2 YYEEEE. CDR3 length: 17 amino acids. The ends lost 2 bases at V and 2 bases at J; junction bases unmatched: 6. The CDR3 loop reads CASSFETSGRTYNEQFF. Here the CDR3 DNA reads TGTGCCAGCAGCTTTGAAACTAGCGGGAGAACCTACAATGAGCAGTTCTTC.

This clonotype has at least ten counts. The chain has TRBV5-1 and TRBJ2-1, with 10 bases lining up with TRBD2. V lost 2 bases, J lost 3 bases, and 5 bases stayed unmatched. The CDR3 contains 16 residues. Germline CDR1 and CDR2: SGHRS and YFSETQ. As DNA, the CDR3 is TGCGCCAGCAGCTTAGGGAGCGGGAGGGTCTACAATGAGCAGTTCTTC. It encodes CASSLGSGRVYNEQFF. Based on the CDR3 plus reference TRBV5-1 and TRBJ2-1, the full variable domain is KAGVTQTPRYLIKTRGQQVTLSCSPISGHRSVSWYQQTPGQGLQFLFEYFSETQRNKGNFPGRFSGRQFSNSRSEMNVSTLELGDSALYLCASSLGSGRVYNEQFFGPGTRLTVL.

The genes are TRBV4-1 and TRBJ2-5, with 8 bases aligning to TRBD2. Germline V gene sequence: CDR1 MGHRA, CDR2 YSYEKL. Trimming cost V 7 bases and J 2 bases; bases outside gene matches: 9. This CDR3 comprises 15 residues. The CDR3, as DNA: TGCGCCAGCACCCTAATTTTAGCGGGACAAGAGACCCAGTACTTC. The encoded protein is CASTLILAGQETQYF.

This rearrangement joins TRBV7-2 to TRBJ2-1; either TRBD1 or TRBD2 may supply D (5 bases each). From germline, CDR1 is SGHTA and CDR2 FQGNSA. Trimming pared 1 base from V and 2 bases from J, leaving 12 bases between. This CDR3 is 16 amino acids long. CDR3: CASSLGGTAAYNEQFF. The CDR3 nucleotides read TGTGCCAGCAGCTTAGGTGGGACCGCCGCCTACAATGAGCAGTTCTTC.

This clonotype was picked up a small number of times. This chain joins TRBV20-1 and TRBJ1-4; TRBD1 matches at 8 bases. Germline V gene sequence: CDR1 DFQATT, CDR2 SNEGSKA (reference sequence). The trim removed 5 bases at V and 8 bases at J, leaving 10 bases unmatched. The CDR3 has 14 residues. The CDR3 spells CSAYDRGVGEKLFF. CDR3 sequence (DNA): TGCAGTGCTTACGACAGGGGAGTCGGGGAAAAACTGTTTTTT.

This clonotype has more than one count but fewer than ten. The chain carries TRBV24-1 and TRBJ2-1; 10 positions match TRBD2. This CDR3 region has 16 residues. Trimming at V came to 3 bases and at J to 7 bases, leaving 8 bases not matched to a gene. Germline CDR1 and CDR2: KGHDR and SFDVKD. CDR3 residues: CATSDPAGGPNNEQFF. DNA of the CDR3: TGTGCCACCAGTGATCCAGCGGGAGGGCCCAATAATGAGCAGTTCTTC.

In its sample, this clonotype was seen many times. J is TRBJ2-7 and V is TRBV7-8, with 8 positions matching TRBD2. Germline V gene lookup returns CDR1 SGHVS and CDR2 FQNEAQ. The CDR3 covers 13 residues. The V segment lost 1 base and the J segment 7 bases; nucleotides outside the gene matches: 3. The CDR3 spells CASSLVSGIEQYF. The CDR3 nucleotides read TGTGCCAGCAGCTTAGTTAGCGGGATAGAGCAGTACTTC.

This clonotype occurred many times. The chain employs TRBV27 and TRBJ2-2; unclear D gene. Germline V CDR1 and CDR2: MNHEY, SMNVEV (reference sequence). The ends were cut back, 3 bases at V and 1 base at J, with 9 bases in the middle. The CDR3 extends over 15 amino acids. The CDR3, as DNA: TGTGCCAGCAGTTTGGCGTTAGGGAACACCGGGGAGCTGTTTTTT. Protein product: CASSLALGNTGELFF.

The chain is built from TRBV5-4 and TRBJ2-1; 10 positions agree with TRBD2. J lost 0 bases, V lost 9 bases, and 18 bases had no gene match. Germline V CDR1 and CDR2: SGHNT, YYREEE (reference sequence). This CDR3 is 19 amino acids long. The CDR3: CATDGSAPGTSDSYNEQFF. In DNA, the CDR3 is TGTGCCACCGACGGGTCGGCTCCCGGGACTAGCGACTCCTACAATGAGCAGTTCTTC.

This clonotype was detected ten times or more. The rearrangement links TRBV5-1 to TRBJ2-7; tentative D call: TRBD2 (6 bases). CDR3 size: 15 residues. Germline V gives CDR1 SGHRS, CDR2 YFSETQ. V was clipped by 4 bases and J by 2 bases, with 16 bases between them. Here the CDR3 reads CASSPGLQTTYEQYF. In DNA form, the CDR3 reads TGCGCCAGCAGCCCGGGACTGCAAACGACCTACGAGCAGTACTTC.

The chain joins TRBV11-2 to TRBJ2-1; possibly TRBD2 for D (5 bases). The CDR3 totals 15 residues. Germline CDR1 SGHAT, CDR2 FQNNGV. V was clipped by 1 base and J by 5 bases, with 12 bases between them. Here the CDR3 reads CASSLGAGTHNEQFF. The CDR3 coding sequence is TGTGCCAGCAGCTTAGGGGCGGGCACCCACAATGAGCAGTTCTTC.